The entry that follows covers one T cell receptor (beta chain) sequence. No antigen is known for it. This sample stems from a study of cytomegalovirus exposure and HLA in healthy donors. Study-wide results and limits: In vitro testing confirmed three CMV-associated chains as specific for CMV antigens. The tendency of first-cohort TCR clusters to co-occur in the 120 validation repertoires was identified by a subsequent analysis. Researchers counted around 150 TCR beta chains as cytomegalovirus-associated.

Generated by immunoSEQ multiplex PCR, the TCRdb table keeps only in-frame clones and is missing some. The sample yields under 400,000 clones, 86% seen once. Donors were drawn from the 120-subject validation cohort, separate from the 666-subject first cohort. There are 15 residues in the CDR3. With V trimmed by 2 bases and J by 6 bases, 4 bases remained unmatched. From germline, CDR1 is SGHDT and CDR2 YYEEEE. Sequencing was done on a sample of PBMCs. The rearrangement uses TRBV5-6 and TRBJ2-1, with TRBD2 matching over 11 bases. The receptor comes from a woman aged 18-29 years in good health and CMV-seronegative. CDR3 DNA sequence: TGTGCCAGCAGCTTTTTTAGCGGGAGGGCCAATGAGCAGTTCTTC. Protein product: CASSFFSGRANEQFF.